This T cell receptor beta chain was obtained from a study of chemoradiotherapy in HPV16-positive cancers. Generated by immunoSEQ multiplex PCR, the TCRdb table keeps only in-frame clones and is missing some. The table lists roughly 5,800 clones, over 60% of them singletons. The CDR3 length is 13 residues. The germline V and J ends were trimmed by 4 bases and 4 bases, with 10 bases remaining between them. Germline CDR1 is MNHEY and CDR2 is SMNVEV (reference sequence). Study results and limitations: Candidate HPV-specific clones and E7-related TCR motifs grew in tumor during treatment. Better recurrence-free survival went with HPV-responsive T-cell expansion in HPV16-positive patients.

Note on this clone: The antigen is unknown.

The V call is TRBV27, the J call TRBJ2-5; D call uncertain. This material was obtained from a patient who underwent chemoradiotherapy. The clonotype comes from a human donor with HPV-associated anogenital cancer. The CDR3 is CASSSVLGETQYF. CDR3 in DNA: TGTGCCAGCAGTTCCGTCTTAGGAGAGACCCAGTACTTC.